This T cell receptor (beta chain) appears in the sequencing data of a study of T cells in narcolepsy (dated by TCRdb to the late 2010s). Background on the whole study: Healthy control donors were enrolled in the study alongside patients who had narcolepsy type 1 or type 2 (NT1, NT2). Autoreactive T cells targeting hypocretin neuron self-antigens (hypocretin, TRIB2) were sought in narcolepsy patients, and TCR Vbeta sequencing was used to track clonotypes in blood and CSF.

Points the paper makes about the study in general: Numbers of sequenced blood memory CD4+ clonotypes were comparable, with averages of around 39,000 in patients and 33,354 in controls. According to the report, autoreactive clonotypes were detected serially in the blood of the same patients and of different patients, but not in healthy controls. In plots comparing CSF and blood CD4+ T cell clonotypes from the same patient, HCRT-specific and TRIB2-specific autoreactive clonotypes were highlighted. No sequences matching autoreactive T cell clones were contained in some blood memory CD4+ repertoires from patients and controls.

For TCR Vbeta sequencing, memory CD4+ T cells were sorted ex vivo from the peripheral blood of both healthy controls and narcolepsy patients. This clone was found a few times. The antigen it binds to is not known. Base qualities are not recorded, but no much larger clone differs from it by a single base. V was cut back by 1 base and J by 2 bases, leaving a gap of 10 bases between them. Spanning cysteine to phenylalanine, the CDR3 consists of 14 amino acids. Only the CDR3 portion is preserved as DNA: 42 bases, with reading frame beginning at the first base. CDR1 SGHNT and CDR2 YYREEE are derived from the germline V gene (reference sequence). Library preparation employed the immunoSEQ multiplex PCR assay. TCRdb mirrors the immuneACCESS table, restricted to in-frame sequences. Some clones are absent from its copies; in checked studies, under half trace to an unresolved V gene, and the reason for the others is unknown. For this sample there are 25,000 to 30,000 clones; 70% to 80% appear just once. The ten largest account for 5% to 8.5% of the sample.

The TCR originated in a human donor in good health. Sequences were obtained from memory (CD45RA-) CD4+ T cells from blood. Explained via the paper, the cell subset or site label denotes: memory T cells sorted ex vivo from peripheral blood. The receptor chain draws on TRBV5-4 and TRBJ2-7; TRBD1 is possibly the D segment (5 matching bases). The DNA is TGTGCCAGCAGCTTGAGCACAGGTCCCTACGAGCAGTACTTC. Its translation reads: CASSLSTGPYEQYF.